This entry concerns a single T cell receptor beta chain. Through a sample-barcoded 5' primer and a J-beta primer mix, a second PCR was run for about 6 to 11 cycles. TCRdb reprocessed the 5' RACE reads via MiXCR and lists one record per CDR3 protein. The sample holds hundreds of thousands of distinct CDR3 sequences, roughly 46% seen once. This entry belongs to a study of blood T cells in healthy people across ages. The V end lost 0 bases, the J end lost 8 bases, and 9 bases lay between the germline ends. The CDR3 runs 13 residues. Germline values: CDR1 SGHRS, CDR2 YFSETQ. The authors drew around 11 milliliters of peripheral blood from each donor.

The chain uses TRBV5-1 and TRBJ2-1; D call uncertain. The TCR was taken from a man aged 80 or over in good health. Sample: blood. CDR3 sequence (DNA): TGCGCCAGCAGCTTGGCCAGGTTCGATGAGCAGTTCTTC. This sequence encodes CASSLARFDEQFF.